Listed below are T cell receptor beta chains from one sample, sequenced in a study of OX40 agonist ivuxolimab in advanced cancers. Only in-frame clones appear in the TCRdb table, and some are missing; sequencing was by immunoSEQ multiplex PCR. The table records tens of thousands of clones, under 85% of them present only once. Source: CD4+ or CD8+ T cells sorted from blood, taken in a trial of the OX40 agonist ivuxolimab. Receptors originate from an adult with an advanced solid tumor such as melanoma, head and neck, liver or kidney cancer. The CDR3 runs from the conserved cysteine through the conserved F or W.

TRBV7-9	TRBJ1-2	CASSSSGRTNYGYTF
TRBV6-4	TRBJ1-2	CATRDRVVDGYTF
TRBV7-6	TRBJ2-7	CASSLAEGLFYEQYF
TRBV30	TRBJ1-4	CAWSPDRGPTNEKLFF
TRBV4-1	TRBJ1-4	CASSQEWGQGLQEKLFF
TRBV2	TRBJ2-7	CASSASPAGWVEQYF
TRBV9	TRBJ2-1	CASSPRLGGGHNEQFF
TRBV29-1	NA	CSVDLGDQVNEQYF
TRBV7-9	TRBJ1-4	CASSFRALARAATNEKLFF
TRBV6-1	TRBJ1-3	CASSQTVLNTIYF
TRBV28	TRBJ1-3	CASSSPTGTGNTIYF
TRBV9	TRBJ1-1	CASSEDRDHTEAFF
TRBV9	TRBJ2-3	CASSVAPGGTDTQYF
TRBV7-2	TRBJ2-7	CASSLDNWVREQYF
TRBV27	TRBJ1-1	CASSLSGGREVNTEAFF
TRBV2	TRBJ2-7	CASSEANPRYEQYF
TRBV9	TRBJ1-5	CASSVGTGPNQPQHF
TRBV7-9	TRBJ1-2	CASSLDASYYGYTF
TRBV28	TRBJ1-2	CASSSPGDGYTF
TRBV15	TRBJ1-2	CATSNPLRTGNYGYTF
TRBV9	TRBJ1-6	CASSVGGEVSSYNSPLHF
TRBV6-1	TRBJ1-2	CASSPGQGSYGYTF
TRBV28	TRBJ2-3	CASISSGGAGDTQYF
TRBV7-8	TRBJ2-1	CASSLFLRRYEQFF
TRBV5-1	TRBJ2-3	CASSPTATSGRVIDTQYF
TRBV16	TRBJ2-5	CASSQVGETQYF
TRBV28	TRBJ1-1	CASSSPATEEAFF
TRBV11-2	TRBJ1-4	CASRQGDLTKLFF
TRBV5-1	TRBJ2-5	CASSLEGQGGLTQYF
TRBV19	TRBJ1-5	CASSESYQPQHF
TRBV6-6	TRBJ2-1	CASSYSHNEQFF
TRBV6-5	TRBJ2-7	CASSYDLTGRLDEQYF
TRBV9	TRBJ1-3	CASSVEGPGNTIYF
TRBV28	TRBJ2-1	CASSRNARGLRGTGSYNEQFF
TRBV5-1	TRBJ2-7	CASSDRASGTYEQYF
TRBV9	TRBJ2-2	CASSVSDLDGGELFF
TRBV27	TRBJ2-3	CASSRDTDTQYF